Following are 32 T cell receptor beta chains from one sample sequenced in a study of blood T cells in healthy people across ages. A second roughly 7 to 11 cycle PCR used barcoded and J-beta primers. TCRdb analysed the 5' RACE reads with MiXCR anew, one entry per CDR3 protein. The sample has approximately 960,000 distinct CDR3 sequences; 29% are singletons. These data also formed part of another study, on T cells of mothers and their children.

The sequenced sample consisted of blood. These receptors were obtained from a woman aged 40 to 49 in good health.

The chain links TRBV10-3 to TRBJ2-4; perhaps TRBD1 as D (6 bases). Germline CDR1 and CDR2: ENHRY and SYGVKD. The CDR3 runs to 15 residues. Trimming took 0 bases from V and 4 from J, leaving 10 bases between them. The CDR3 DNA reads as TGTGCCATCAGTGAGTCCTTAGGACAGAAAAACATTCAGTACTTC. It yields the protein CAISESLGQKNIQYF.

This clonotype was counted between two and nine times. The V and J genes are TRBV9 and TRBJ2-5; TRBD2 matches at 14 bases. The J call may not be correct, given that the DNA end is closer to TRBJ2-7. Per germline, CDR1 SGDLS and CDR2 YYNGEE. CDR3 length equals 14 residues. CDR3: CASSTTSGGGEQYF. DNA for the CDR3: TGTGCCAGCAGCACGACTAGCGGGGGGGGCGAGCAGTACTTC.

This clonotype has just a few counts. This chain joins TRBV7-2 and TRBJ2-3, with 13 bases lining up with TRBD2. The CDR3 covers 16 residues. Germline values: CDR1 SGHTA, CDR2 FQGNSA. V was clipped by 6 bases and J by 3 bases; unmatched bases: 6. CDR3 DNA sequence: TGTGCCAGCAGTCCGACTAGCGGGGGGAGGACAGATACGCAGTATTTT. It yields the protein CASSPTSGGRTDTQYF.

This clonotype was counted ten times or more. This chain links TRBV10-3 with TRBJ2-5, with a possible D match to TRBD2 (7 bases). CDR3 size: 14 residues. Trimming pared 2 bases from V and 4 bases from J, leaving 11 bases between. CDR1 ENHRY and CDR2 SYGVKD come from the germline V gene. DNA of the CDR3: TGTGCCATCAGTGAGATAAGGGGGGGAGAGACCCAGTACTTC. It encodes CAISEIRGGETQYF.

This clonotype was counted between two and nine times. A much larger clone lies one base from this, so it may be a read error. The chain couples TRBV27 to TRBJ2-7; D is perhaps TRBD2 (5 bases). CDR3 length equals 15 residues. Germline CDR1 MNHEY, CDR2 SMNVEV (reference sequence). The germline V and J ends were trimmed by 7 bases and 3 bases, with 19 bases remaining between them. The DNA of the CDR3 is TGTGCCAGCAAAGAAAAGCGGAGGAGCTTCTACGAGCAGTACTTC. This gives the protein CASKEKRRSFYEQYF.

This clonotype was seen more than once but under ten times. The genes are TRBV7-3 and TRBJ1-4, with unresolved D. V dropped 2 bases and J dropped 8 bases, with 9 bases sitting between them. The CDR3 sequence is 13 residues long. Germline V gene sequence: CDR1 SGHTA, CDR2 FQGTGA. The CDR3 region has the DNA TGTGCCAGCAGCTTATTCGCTGGGGAAAAACTGTTTTTT. This sequence encodes CASSLFAGEKLFF.

This clonotype appeared a few times. The chain recombines TRBV5-1 with TRBJ2-2; D ambiguous. The CDR3 extends over 16 amino acids. Germline V gene sequence: CDR1 SGHRS, CDR2 YFSETQ. Trimming stripped 5 bases from V and 1 base from J, with 15 bases between. The CDR3: CASSRRGDLNTGELFF. CDR3 nucleotide sequence: TGCGCCAGCAGTCGGCGTGGAGATTTGAACACCGGGGAGCTGTTTTTT.

The V and J genes are TRBV6-5 and TRBJ1-1; 7 bases agree with TRBD1. There are 14 residues in the CDR3. V dropped 7 bases and J dropped 2; count of bases not matched to a gene: 7. Germline V gives CDR1 MNHEY, CDR2 SVGAGI. The CDR3 loop reads CASKPGGGNTEAFF. CDR3 sequence (DNA): TGTGCCAGCAAACCAGGGGGTGGTAACACTGAAGCTTTCTTT.

This clonotype was found many times. The chain has TRBV25-1 and TRBJ2-1; 8 bases match TRBD2. The CDR3 is 14 residues long. Germline CDR1 reads MGHDK; CDR2 reads SYGVNS. V was pared by 1 base and J by 5 bases, with 1 base of the junction left unmatched. CDR3 protein: CASSESAGDNEQFF. The CDR3, as DNA: TGTGCCAGCAGTGAATCAGCGGGGGACAATGAGCAGTTCTTC.

The chain combines TRBV12-3 or TRBV12-4 with TRBJ2-6, with 11 bases identical to TRBD1. CDR3 length: 18 amino acids. With V trimmed by 7 bases and J by 4 bases, 12 bases remained unmatched. CDR3 protein: CASTPEGQGARGANVLTF. CDR3 sequence (DNA): TGTGCCAGCACGCCTGAAGGACAGGGGGCTCGGGGGGCCAACGTCCTGACTTTC.

Concerning this clonotype: A read error may be the cause here, since a much bigger clone is one base away. The chain recombines TRBV6-5 with TRBJ1-2; 8 bases map to TRBD1. V gave up 6 bases and J gave up 6 bases; unmatched junction bases: 6. CDR1 and CDR2 (germline): MNHEY, SVGAGI. There are 13 residues in the CDR3. CDR3 region: CASRRGQVDGYTF. The CDR3 nucleotides read TGTGCCAGCAGGAGGGGACAGGTCGATGGCTACACCTTC.

This sequence joins TRBV27 and TRBJ2-5, with 9 bases identical to TRBD1. After removal of 4 bases from V and 11 bases from J, the junction contained 11 bases not matched to a gene. Germline V gene data show CDR1 as MNHEY and CDR2 as SMNVEV (reference sequence). This CDR3 contains 14 residues. CDR3 sequence (DNA): TGTGCCAGCAGTTCCTCCGGGACAGGGTACGGGCAGTACTTC. Translating gives CASSSSGTGYGQYF.

J is TRBJ2-2 and V is TRBV6-4; D remains ambiguous. Trimming took off 6 bases at V and 7 bases at J, with 12 bases between the two ends. The V gene's germline CDR1 is MRHNA and CDR2 SNTAGT. The CDR3 length is 13 residues. CDR3 protein: CASSHSDRGELFF. The DNA of the CDR3 is TGTGCCAGCAGCCACTCGGACCGCGGGGAGCTGTTTTTT.

In this sample, this clonotype turned up a few times. J is TRBJ1-3 and V is TRBV20-1; TRBD1 might be the D (5 bases). The V and J ends lost 6 bases and 0 bases respectively, with 12 bases between them. Per germline, CDR1 DFQATT and CDR2 SNEGSKA (reference sequence). This CDR3 region has 14 residues. Here the CDR3 reads CSAWDGASGNTIYF. CDR3 nucleotides: TGCAGTGCGTGGGACGGGGCCTCTGGAAACACCATATATTTT.

The chain carries TRBV5-1 and TRBJ2-5; D gene unclear. Germline CDR1 reads SGHRS; CDR2 reads YFSETQ. The CDR3 consists of 14 residues. V was cut by 4 bases and J by 3 bases, with 13 bases left in between. In DNA form, the CDR3 reads TGCGCCAGCAGCACCTCGGTCAGCAAAGAGACCCAGTACTTC. Residues: CASSTSVSKETQYF. The full variable domain, its missing parts supplied by reference TRBV5-1 and TRBJ2-5, is KAGVTQTPRYLIKTRGQQVTLSCSPISGHRSVSWYQQTPGQGLQFLFEYFSETQRNKGNFPGRFSGRQFSNSRSEMNVSTLELGDSALYLCASSTSVSKETQYFGPGTRLLVL.

The chain combines TRBV20-1 with TRBJ1-2, with 9 positions matching TRBD1. Germline trimming cut 5 bases from V and 4 bases from J; bases unmatched to any gene: 8. The germline V gene encodes CDR1 DFQATT and CDR2 SNEGSKA (reference sequence). This CDR3 has 14 amino acids. For the CDR3, the DNA is TGCAGTGCTTCCCGGCCGGGACAGGGCTATGGCTACACCTTC. Translating it yields CSASRPGQGYGYTF.

This clonotype appeared a few times. The CDR3: CASSLVRGFDAFF. CDR3 nucleotides: TGTGCCAGCAGTTTGGTCAGGGGGTTCGACGCTTTCTTT. The chain uses TRBV12-3 or TRBV12-4 and TRBJ1-1, with TRBD1 identical over 7 bases. V was clipped by 3 bases and J by 11 bases; unmatched bases: 9. The CDR3 consists of 13 residues.

This clonotype was observed at least ten times. The chain is built from TRBV27 and TRBJ2-5; D call uncertain. Germline-derived CDR1 and CDR2 are MNHEY and SMNVEV (reference sequence). Trimming stripped 2 bases from V and 4 bases from J, with 11 bases between. The CDR3 is 14 amino acids. The CDR3 is CASSLKAVGETQYF. The CDR3 DNA reads TGTGCCAGCAGTTTAAAGGCAGTTGGAGAGACCCAGTACTTC.

Note on this clonotype: Its ends do not fully match the called genes, so a read error is possible. The gene calls are TRBV7-2 and TRBJ1-6; the D is unclear. CDR1 is SGHTA and CDR2 is FQGNSA in the germline V gene. This CDR3 comprises 15 residues. The CDR3 bases are TGTGCCAACAGCTTAGTGGGGTTCAATAATTCACCCCTCCACTTT. Its translation is CANSLVGFNNSPLHF. The full variable domain, completed using reference TRBV7-2 and TRBJ1-6, is GAGVSQSPSNKVTEKGKDVELRCDPISGHTALYWYRQSLGQGLEFLIYFQGNSAPDKSGLPSDRFSAERTGGSVSTLTIQRTQQEDSAVYLCANSLVGFNNSPLHFGNGTRLTVT.

In its sample, this clonotype was seen a few times. Just one base apart from a much larger clone, this may be a read error. The chain employs TRBV7-6 and TRBJ2-7; TRBD1 matches at 9 bases. The CDR3 consists of 15 residues. Germline CDR1 SGHVS, CDR2 FNYEAQ. CDR3 in amino acids: CAGSLAGTGHYEQYF. The DNA for the CDR3 is TGTGCCGGCAGCCTCGCGGGGACAGGGCACTACGAGCAGTACTTC.

This clonotype occurred a few times. V usage is TRBV28 and J usage is TRBJ2-5; D is undetermined. The CDR3 has 13 amino acids. The ends were cut back, 2 bases at V and 3 bases at J, with 7 bases in the middle. Germline V gene data show CDR1 as MDHEN and CDR2 as SYDVKM. The CDR3 DNA reads as TGTGCCAGCAGTTTAGATACGGAAGAGACCCAGTACTTC. It specifies CASSLDTEETQYF.

This clonotype was seen ten or more times. The V gene is TRBV2, the J gene TRBJ2-7; 10 bases align to TRBD1. With V trimmed by 8 bases and J by 3 bases, 10 bases remained unmatched. The CDR3 contains 15 residues. The germline CDR1 and CDR2 sequences are SNHLY and FYNNEI. Written as DNA, the CDR3 is TGTGCCAGCGAATCAGCCAGGACAGGGGGCTACGAGCAGTACTTC. Translation: CASESARTGGYEQYF.

The rearrangement uses TRBV29-1 and TRBJ1-5, with D possibly TRBD1 on 5 matching bases. The CDR3 consists of 13 residues. Germline loops: CDR1 SQVTM, CDR2 ANQGSEA. Trimming shortened V by 5 bases and J by 6 bases, and 14 bases separated the two germline ends. CDR3: CSVTAGTGQPQHF. In DNA form, the CDR3 reads TGCAGCGTTACCGCAGGGACTGGTCAGCCCCAGCATTTT.

The genes are TRBV24-1 and TRBJ1-5, with a possible D match to TRBD1 (6 bases). Trimming pared 5 bases from V and 4 bases from J, leaving 14 bases between. CDR1 is KGHDR, CDR2 SFDVKD, per germline. The CDR3 is 15 residues long. The CDR3 coding sequence is TGTGCCACCAGTGGAGGGGGGTTAGGTAATCAGCCCCAGCATTTT. Encoded protein: CATSGGGLGNQPQHF.

The chain joins TRBV7-2 to TRBJ1-3, with D perhaps matching TRBD1 (5 bases). The CDR3 runs to 16 residues. Per germline, CDR1 SGHTA and CDR2 FQGNSA. V lost 4 bases and J 4 bases, leaving 17 bases between the germline ends. The DNA of the CDR3 is TGTGCCAGCAGCTCCTACGCAGGGTCAGCCGGAAACACCATATATTTT. This gives the protein CASSSYAGSAGNTIYF.

The chain recombines TRBV7-3 with TRBJ1-5; D gene unclear. V lost 5 bases to trimming and J lost 4 bases, with 18 bases between them. Per the germline V gene, CDR1 is SGHTA and CDR2 is FQGTGA. This CDR3 contains 16 residues. CDR3 DNA: TGTGCCAGCAGCCCGGACTCCTCCCGGGGTAATCAGCCCCAGCATTTT. Its protein is CASSPDSSRGNQPQHF.

This clonotype was picked up many times. V and J are TRBV5-1 and TRBJ2-1; a possible D gene is TRBD1 (6 bases). The V end lost 3 bases, the J end lost 8 bases, and 18 bases lay between the germline ends. CDR3 length: 15 residues. Germline V gives CDR1 SGHRS, CDR2 YFSETQ. This CDR3 reads CASSSTGSSFHEQFF. Written as DNA, the CDR3 is TGCGCCAGCAGCTCTACAGGGAGTTCGTTCCATGAGCAGTTCTTC.

A few counts support this clonotype. J is TRBJ2-7 and V is TRBV12-3 or TRBV12-4; 10 nucleotides match TRBD2. The J segment lost 4 bases and the V segment lost 5 bases, leaving 5 bases of the junction unmatched. The CDR3 extends over 14 amino acids. This chain's CDR3 is CASSALAGGYEQYF. In nucleotides, the CDR3 is TGTGCCAGCAGTGCCTTAGCGGGGGGTTACGAGCAGTACTTC.

This clonotype was recorded many times. The V call is TRBV21-1, the J call TRBJ2-5; the listed D gene, TRBD1, was not tested against the DNA. TRBV21-1 is described as a pseudogene. The CDR3 length is 14 residues. The chain's CDR3 is CASTTRQGRETQYF. CDR3 bases: TGTGCCAGTACCACGAGACAGGGGAGAGAGACCCAGTACTTC.

The table lists this clonotype with many counts. The gene calls are TRBV6-2 or TRBV6-3 and TRBJ1-2; D possibly corresponds to TRBD1 (6 bases). CDR3 length: 15 amino acids. Trimming stripped 6 bases from V and 2 bases from J, with 16 bases between. Germline values: CDR1 MNHEY, CDR2 SVGEGT. CDR3 in amino acids: CASSDGGASNYGYTF. CDR3 nucleotide sequence: TGTGCCAGCAGCGATGGGGGGGCCTCCAACTATGGCTACACCTTC.

CDR3 region: CSARDRVTSTDTQYF. The CDR3 nucleotides are TGCAGTGCTAGAGATCGGGTAACCAGCACAGATACGCAGTATTTT. The chain is built from TRBV20-1 and TRBJ2-3; D uncertain. The CDR3 is 15 amino acids. Trimming pared 0 bases from V and 0 bases from J, leaving 10 bases between. Germline CDR1 and CDR2: DFQATT and SNEGSKA (reference sequence).

The rearrangement joins TRBV7-8 to TRBJ2-1; 16 nucleotides agree with TRBD2. Looked up from germline, CDR1 is SGHVS and CDR2 is FQNEAQ. V was pared by 5 bases and J by 0 bases, with 16 bases of the junction left unmatched. The length of the CDR3 is 22 residues. The CDR3 loop reads CASSRAPGTSGGVRSSYNEQFF. CDR3 coding DNA: TGTGCCAGCAGCCGTGCGCCAGGGACTAGCGGGGGGGTCAGGAGCTCCTACAATGAGCAGTTCTTC.